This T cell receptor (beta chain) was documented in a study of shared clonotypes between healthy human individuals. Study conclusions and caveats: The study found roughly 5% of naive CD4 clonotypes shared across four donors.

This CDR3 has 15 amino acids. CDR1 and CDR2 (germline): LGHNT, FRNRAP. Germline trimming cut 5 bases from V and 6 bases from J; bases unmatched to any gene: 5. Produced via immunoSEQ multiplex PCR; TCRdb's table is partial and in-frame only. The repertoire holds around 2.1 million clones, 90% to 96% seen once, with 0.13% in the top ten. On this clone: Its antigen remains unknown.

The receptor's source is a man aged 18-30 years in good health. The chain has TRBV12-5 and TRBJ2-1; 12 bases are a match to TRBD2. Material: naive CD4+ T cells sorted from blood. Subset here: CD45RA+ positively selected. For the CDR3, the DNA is TGTGCTAGTGGTCCAGGGACTAGCGGGCTCAATGAGCAGTTCTTC. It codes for CASGPGTSGLNEQFF. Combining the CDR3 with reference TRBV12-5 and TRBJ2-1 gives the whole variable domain DARVTQTPRHKVTEMGQEVTMRCQPILGHNTVFWYRQTMMQGLELLAYFRNRAPLDDSGMPKDRFSAEMPDATLATLKIQPSEPRDSAVYFCASGPGTSGLNEQFFGPGTRLTVL.